This T cell receptor (beta chain) was identified during a study of T-cell reconstitution after alpha-beta-depleted transplantation in children. Study-wide points: Day-60 TCRbeta diversity that was high in some patients was derived from surviving recipient T cells and thymic progenitors. By about two months after transplant, alpha-beta T cells reportedly arose from several hundred graft clones that had expanded. Among T cells one year after transplant, newly produced cells accounted for most counts and diversity.

Library preparation (for TCRbeta) was performed with unique molecular identifiers. Each CDR3 protein gets one entry after TCRdb re-called the PCR reads with MiXCR. The table has hundreds of thousands of distinct CDR3 sequences, more than 20% seen once. Germline V gene data show CDR1 as DFQATT and CDR2 as SNEGSKA (reference sequence). The CDR3 is 15 residues long. The V end lost 2 bases, the J end lost 2 bases, and 16 bases lay between the germline ends. This clonotype was counted many times. As yet, its antigen is unknown. The J gene is TRBJ2-7, the V gene TRBV20-1, with D possibly being TRBD1 (6 bases). The sequence was collected from a boy under two years old who had a stem cell transplant for acute myeloid leukemia, so the T cells may come from the graft donor. The material was PBMCs, mostly from graft donor cells, obtained 360 days after TCRalphabeta/CD19-depleted stem cell transplant. This chain's CDR3 is CSARPQGRGTYEQYF. As DNA, the CDR3 is TGCAGTGCTAGACCACAGGGTAGAGGAACCTACGAGCAGTACTTC.